This TCR beta chain was documented in a study of blood T cell repertoires in COVID-19. This CDR3 region has 17 residues. Trimming stripped 1 base from V and 2 bases from J, with 18 bases between. Germline V CDR1 and CDR2: MDHEN, SYDVKM. Repertoires were generated with immunoSEQ multiplex PCR, while TCRdb's copy carries only in-frame clones and drops some. Of about 180,000 clones in the sample, 80% to 90% were seen once. Material for sequencing was peripheral blood. The V call is TRBV28, the J call TRBJ2-7, with a tentative D call TRBD2 (5 bases). This receptor was taken from a man between 60 and 70 years old with acute or convalescent COVID-19. The CDR3 reads CASSLYPSSVNPYEQYF. In DNA, the CDR3 is TGTGCCAGCAGTTTATATCCCAGTAGCGTGAACCCCTACGAGCAGTACTTC.